This T cell receptor beta chain emerged from a study of blood T cell repertoires in COVID-19. V lost 1 base to trimming and J lost 0 bases, with 9 bases between them. Germline V gene sequence: CDR1 MDHEN, CDR2 SYDVKM. The CDR3 spans 15 residues. Profiled with immunoSEQ multiplex PCR; TCRdb holds only in-frame clones, not every one. The sample comprises hundreds of thousands of clones, about nine tenths of which are singletons, and less than 2.5% rests with the top ten. Input material: peripheral blood. The clonotype was recovered from a man between 18 and 35 years old with active or convalescent COVID-19. This chain uses TRBV28 with TRBJ1-1, with a weak D call TRBD1 (6 bases). CDR3 sequence reads: CASSLYRTVNTEAFF. CDR3 coding DNA: TGTGCCAGCAGTTTATATAGGACAGTGAACACTGAAGCTTTCTTT.